Listed below are T cell receptor beta chains from one sample, sequenced in a study of T cell repertoires in cytomegalovirus infection. TCRdb re-called the reads through MiXCR, storing one row per CDR3 protein. The repertoire holds some 920,000 distinct CDR3 sequences, less than 35% seen once, with about an eighth in the top ten. These TCRs are of unknown antigen specificity. The specimen was cultured CD8+ T cells from PBMCs, collected from culture after CMV antigen stimulation. Every receptor here comes from a human donor in good health (CMV status not recorded). Some clones in this sample may be carry-over from other donors' samples. Each CDR3 is given with its conserved first and last residue. A D gene is named only where the DNA matches it firmly.

TRBJ1-5	TRBD1	TRBV6-6	15	CASSYWDRGPQPQHF
TRBJ2-2	TRBD1	TRBV20-1	14	CSVRDRARPGELFF
TRBJ1-1	TRBD1	TRBV7-4	14	CASSSGGVATEAFF
TRBJ2-1	TRBD2	TRBV2	14	CASSLTSYYNEQFF
TRBJ1-4	.	TRBV12-3/TRBV12-4	13	CASSTGHREKLFF
TRBJ1-5	.	TRBV20-1	14	CSARPIEGNQPQHF
TRBJ1-4	.	TRBV19	12	CASRWDEEKLFF
TRBJ2-3	TRBD2	TRBV6-6	17	CASSYTWTSGASNTQYF
TRBJ1-5	TRBD1	TRBV7-3	15	CASSLTGGGNQPQHF
TRBJ2-7	.	TRBV25-1	13	CASSELGQREQYF
TRBJ1-1	.	TRBV5-5	15	CASSLVEGGYTEAFF
TRBJ2-4	.	TRBV3-1	14	CASSQETSLNIQYF
TRBJ2-2	TRBD2	TRBV7-3	14	CASTPSAGSGELFF
TRBJ1-2	.	TRBV12-3/TRBV12-4	15	CASSSIGGDGYGYTF
TRBJ1-2	.	TRBV24-1	16	CATSDPRREADYGYTF
TRBJ1-5	.	TRBV6-2/TRBV6-3	18	CASSYSRGQFYSNQPQHF
TRBJ1-2	.	TRBV7-8	16	CASSSPREVGVYGYTF
TRBJ2-7	TRBD1	TRBV7-6	15	CASSLLRTGDHEQYF
TRBJ2-5	TRBD2	TRBV28	16	CASSFGAGGSQETQYF
TRBJ2-7	TRBD2	TRBV6-2/TRBV6-3	14	CASSYFGGAYEQYF
TRBJ2-3	TRBD1	TRBV27	15	CASSGDRPLTDTQYF
TRBJ2-5	.	TRBV7-4	14	CASSLLRAPKTQYF
TRBJ1-2	.	TRBV4-2	16	CASSPSVVQGVYGYTF
TRBJ1-1	TRBD1	TRBV7-2	13	CASSLRGPYEAFF
TRBJ1-1	.	TRBV6-5	14	CASSFGAMNTEAFF
TRBJ1-2	TRBD1	TRBV4-3	14	CASSQAEGAAGYTF
TRBJ2-3	.	TRBV7-8	12	CASSPQSDTQYF
TRBJ2-2	TRBD1	TRBV6-1	15	CASSEDGQGVGELFF
TRBJ1-3	.	TRBV4-3	16	CASSQEKGASGNTIYF
TRBJ1-1	.	TRBV27	12	CASSSGNFEAFF
TRBJ1-1	.	TRBV7-8	14	CASSLGSGKTEAFF
TRBJ1-2	TRBD1	TRBV12-3/TRBV12-4	18	CASSLWGVRGRVDYGYTF
TRBJ2-7	TRBD2	TRBV6-1	14	CASSSKRGLDEQYF
TRBJ1-4	.	TRBV27	15	CASSLSLGINEKLFF
TRBJ1-1	.	TRBV6-6	15	CASSYDGGRNTEAFF
TRBJ2-7	TRBD2	TRBV7-9	15	CASSLSRGVSYEQYF
TRBJ2-1	.	TRBV5-4	15	CASSVSGTAYNEQFF
TRBJ2-1	.	TRBV7-6	15	CASSFNAGVRDEQFF
TRBJ2-1	TRBD2	TRBV20-1	15	CSVPRSGGLGNEQFF
TRBJ2-3	.	TRBV6-5	18	CASSLLRDPKLYTDTQYF
TRBJ1-4	.	TRBV13	15	CASSSRGRAYEKLFF
TRBJ1-1	TRBD1	TRBV13	14	CASSEGQAGTEAFF
TRBJ2-7	.	TRBV12-3/TRBV12-4	13	CASSPETSYEQYF
TRBJ1-1	.	TRBV15	16	CATSRNARSWNTEAFF
TRBJ2-1	TRBD1	TRBV7-9	12	CASSSGQGKQFF
TRBJ2-1	.	TRBV2	11	CASSVRVEQFF
TRBJ2-1	.	TRBV14	16	CASSQDGLGYGNEQFF
TRBJ2-7	TRBD1	TRBV20-1	16	CSARDHRGRNSYEQYF
TRBJ2-1	.	TRBV6-5	16	CASSYSLRGSYNEQFF
TRBJ2-3	TRBD1	TRBV4-3	15	CASSQGTGGKESQYF
TRBJ2-3	.	TRBV7-6	13	CASSLRAQDTQYF
TRBJ2-2	TRBD1	TRBV6-4	16	CASSWEPGQEDGELFF
TRBJ2-3	.	TRBV28	15	CASMYGPLLTDTQYF